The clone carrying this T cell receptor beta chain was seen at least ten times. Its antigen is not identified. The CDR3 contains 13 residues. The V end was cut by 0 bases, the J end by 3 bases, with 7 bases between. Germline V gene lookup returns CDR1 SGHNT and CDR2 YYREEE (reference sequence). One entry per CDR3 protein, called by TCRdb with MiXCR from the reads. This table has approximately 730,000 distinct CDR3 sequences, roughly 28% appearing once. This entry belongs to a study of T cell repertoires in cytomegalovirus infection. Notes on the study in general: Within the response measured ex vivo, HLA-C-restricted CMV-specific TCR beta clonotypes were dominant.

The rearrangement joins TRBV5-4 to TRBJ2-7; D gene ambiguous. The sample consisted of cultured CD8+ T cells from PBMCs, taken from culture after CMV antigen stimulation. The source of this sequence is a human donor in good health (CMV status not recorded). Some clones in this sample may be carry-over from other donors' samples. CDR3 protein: CASSLDGLYEQYF. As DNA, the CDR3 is TGTGCCAGCAGCTTGGACGGTCTCTACGAGCAGTACTTC.